This T cell receptor (beta chain) is drawn from a study of blood T cell repertoires in COVID-19. Study summary: From T cells, B-cell-depleted T cells, or PBMCs came the material, which was cDNA or gDNA.

V gave up 10 bases and J gave up 5 bases; unmatched junction bases: 11. From germline, CDR1 is ENHRY and CDR2 SYGVKD. This CDR3 comprises 13 residues. Original processing methods: Amplified reference gene primers provided the basis for estimating nucleated cell counts. Clones were sequenced by immunoSEQ multiplex PCR, and TCRdb holds only the in-frame ones, with some missing. V and J calls and clone size follow that table, whereas D and trimming were derived from the DNA. The sample gives about 240,000 clones, 86% of which show up once; less than 4% is in the top ten. Participants were aged about 18 to 89 years from 20 to 30 US areas. Donors were grouped by their self-reported clinical history.

V usage is TRBV10-3 and J usage is TRBJ2-7; 7 nucleotides match TRBD1. Source material: PBMCs or T cells enriched from blood (not recorded which). The sequence came from a woman between 40 and 55 years old with acute COVID-19. The CDR3 region is CATTYGTVDEQYF. The CDR3 bases are TGTGCCACGACCTACGGGACAGTAGACGAGCAGTACTTC.